The clone carrying this T cell receptor beta chain was observed a handful of times. The antigen remains undetermined. The data are from a study of cytotoxic CD8 clonotypes in ibrutinib-treated CLL. On the study more broadly: After a median around 11 months on treatment (6 to 36), response samples were drawn.

Losses at the gene ends were 3 bases for V and 2 bases for J; bases not matched to a gene: 16. The germline gives CDR1 LNHDA, CDR2 SQIVND (reference sequence). The CDR3 runs 19 residues. Broader study findings: Baseline values of clonality outstripped age-matched healthy donors and followed circulating CD8+ T-cell counts.

Measured with immunoSEQ multiplex PCR; TCRdb has only the in-frame clones, and not every one. The data hold some 200,000 clones, with 79% observed a single time. The source material was PBMCs, sampled after 12 months of ibrutinib treatment. V gene TRBV19 combines with J gene TRBJ1-2; 9 bases match TRBD1. This TCR came from a human donor with chronic lymphocytic leukemia. CDR3 DNA sequence: TGTGCCAGTAGTATTAGGTGGAGAGCACGGGACAGGGTAAACTATGGCTACACCTTC. This gives the protein CASSIRWRARDRVNYGYTF.